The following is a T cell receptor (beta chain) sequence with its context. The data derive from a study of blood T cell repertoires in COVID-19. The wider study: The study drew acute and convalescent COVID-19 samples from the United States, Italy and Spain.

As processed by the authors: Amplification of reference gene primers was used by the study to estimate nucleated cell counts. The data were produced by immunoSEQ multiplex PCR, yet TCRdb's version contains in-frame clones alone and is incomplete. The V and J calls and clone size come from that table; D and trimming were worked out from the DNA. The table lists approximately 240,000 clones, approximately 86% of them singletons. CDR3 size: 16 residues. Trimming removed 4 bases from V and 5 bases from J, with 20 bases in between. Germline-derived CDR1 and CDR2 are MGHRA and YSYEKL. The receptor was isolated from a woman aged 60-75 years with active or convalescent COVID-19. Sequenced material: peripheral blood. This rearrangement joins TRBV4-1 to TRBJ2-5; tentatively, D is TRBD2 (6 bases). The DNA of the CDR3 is TGCGCCAGCAGCCCGGCGCCCGTAGGAGGGCTTGAGACCCAGTACTTC. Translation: CASSPAPVGGLETQYF.